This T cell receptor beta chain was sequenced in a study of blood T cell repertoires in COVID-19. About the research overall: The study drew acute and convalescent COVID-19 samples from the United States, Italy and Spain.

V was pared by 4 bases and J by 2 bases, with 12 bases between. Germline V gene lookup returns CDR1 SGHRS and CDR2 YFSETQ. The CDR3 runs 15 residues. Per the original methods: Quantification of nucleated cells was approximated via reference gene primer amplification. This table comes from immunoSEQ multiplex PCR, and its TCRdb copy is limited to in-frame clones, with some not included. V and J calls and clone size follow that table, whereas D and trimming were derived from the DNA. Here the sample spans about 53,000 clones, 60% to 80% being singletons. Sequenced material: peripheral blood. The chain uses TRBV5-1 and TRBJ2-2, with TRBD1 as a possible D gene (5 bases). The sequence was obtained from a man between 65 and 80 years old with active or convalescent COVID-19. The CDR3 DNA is TGCGCCAGCAGCCCGCGACAGCAAAACACCGGGGAGCTGTTTTTT. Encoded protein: CASSPRQQNTGELFF.